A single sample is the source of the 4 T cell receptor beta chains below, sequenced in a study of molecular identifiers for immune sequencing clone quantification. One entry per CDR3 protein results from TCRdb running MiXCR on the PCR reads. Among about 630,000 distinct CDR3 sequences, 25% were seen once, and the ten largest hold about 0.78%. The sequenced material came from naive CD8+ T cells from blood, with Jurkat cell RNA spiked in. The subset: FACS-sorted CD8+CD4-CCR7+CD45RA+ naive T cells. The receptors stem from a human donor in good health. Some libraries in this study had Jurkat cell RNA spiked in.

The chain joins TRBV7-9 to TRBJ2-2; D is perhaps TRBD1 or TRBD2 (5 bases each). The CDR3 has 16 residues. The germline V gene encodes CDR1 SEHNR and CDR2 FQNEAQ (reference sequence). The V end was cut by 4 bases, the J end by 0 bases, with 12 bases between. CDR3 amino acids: CASSSAGTANTGELFF. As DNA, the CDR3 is TGTGCCAGCAGCTCAGCAGGGACGGCGAACACCGGGGAGCTGTTTTTT.

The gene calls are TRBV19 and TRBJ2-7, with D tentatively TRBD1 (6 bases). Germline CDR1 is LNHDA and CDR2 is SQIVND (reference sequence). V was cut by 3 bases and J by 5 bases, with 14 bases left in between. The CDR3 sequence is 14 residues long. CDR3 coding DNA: TGTGCCAGTAGTATTACTGGGGGCGACCACGAGCAGTACTTC. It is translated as CASSITGGDHEQYF. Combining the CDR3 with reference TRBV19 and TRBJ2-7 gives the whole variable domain DGGITQSPKYLFRKEGQNVTLSCEQNLNHDAMYWYRQDPGQGLRLIYYSQIVNDFQKGDIAEGYSVSREKKESFPLTVTSAQKNPTAFYLCASSITGGDHEQYFGPGTRLTVT.

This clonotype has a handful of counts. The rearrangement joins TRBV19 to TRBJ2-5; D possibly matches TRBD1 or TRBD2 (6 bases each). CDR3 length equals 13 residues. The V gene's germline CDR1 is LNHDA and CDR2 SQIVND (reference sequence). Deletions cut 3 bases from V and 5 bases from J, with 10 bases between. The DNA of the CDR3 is TGTGCCAGTAGTATGGGGGGCCGGGAGACCCAGTACTTC. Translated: CASSMGGRETQYF.

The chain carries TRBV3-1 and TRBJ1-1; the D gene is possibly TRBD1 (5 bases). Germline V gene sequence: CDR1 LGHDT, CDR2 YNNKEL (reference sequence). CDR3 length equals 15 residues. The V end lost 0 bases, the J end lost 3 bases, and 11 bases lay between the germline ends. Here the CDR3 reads CASSQDWVGDTEAFF. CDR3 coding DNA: TGTGCCAGCAGCCAAGATTGGGTGGGGGACACTGAAGCTTTCTTT.